The 9 T cell receptor beta chains given below trace back to one sample, sequenced in a study of shared clonotypes between healthy human individuals. Some clones are missing from TCRdb's copy, which holds only in-frame ones; the method was immunoSEQ multiplex PCR. The sample has a few million clones; approximately 93% are singletons. Source material: naive CD4+ T cells from PBMCs. Described subset: CD45RA+ positively selected. These receptors all stem from a man aged 18 to 30 in good health. Some clones in this sample may be carry-over from other donors' samples.

The chain recombines TRBV6-5 with TRBJ1-4; D gene unclear. Trimming removed 8 bases at V and 2 bases at J, with 12 bases between. Germline CDR1 is MNHEY and CDR2 is SVGAGI. The length of the CDR3 is 14 residues. The CDR3 sequence is CASRSVATNEKLFF. In DNA, the CDR3 is TGTGCCAGCCGGAGCGTGGCTACTAATGAAAAACTGTTTTTT.

The V and J genes are TRBV11-1 and TRBJ2-5; tentatively, D is TRBD1 (5 bases). Between the trimmed V and J ends, which lost 5 bases and 3 bases, there was a span of 10 bases. The germline CDR1 and CDR2 sequences are SGHAT and FQDESV (reference sequence). The CDR3 has 13 residues. The CDR3 sequence: CASSLGREETQYF. The CDR3 nucleotides read TGTGCCAGCAGCCTAGGCAGGGAAGAGACCCAGTACTTC. Using reference TRBV11-1 and TRBJ2-5 for the parts outside the CDR3, the full variable domain is EAEVAQSPRYKITEKSQAVAFWCDPISGHATLYWYRQILGQGPELLVQFQDESVVDDSQLPKDRFSAERLKGVDSTLKIQPAELGDSAMYLCASSLGREETQYFGPGTRLLVL.

This clone was seen a few times. This could be a read error, since a much larger clone is one nucleotide away. Other DNA sequences in this sample translate to the same CDR3. J is TRBJ2-5 and V is TRBV11-2; no reliable D call. Germline-derived CDR1 and CDR2 are SGHAT and FQNNGV. Deletions cut 4 bases from V and 2 bases from J, with 2 bases between. The CDR3 loop spans 11 amino acids. CDR3 protein: CASSSQETQYF. CDR3 in DNA: TGTGCCAGCAGCTCTCAAGAGACCCAGTACTTC.

The sample holds one count of this clone. The chain joins TRBV5-4 to TRBJ1-5; no reliable D call. Trimming shortened V by 0 bases and J by 2 bases, and 12 bases separated the two germline ends. The CDR3 loop spans 16 amino acids. Per germline, CDR1 SGHNT and CDR2 YYREEE (reference sequence). DNA of the CDR3: TGTGCCAGCAGCTTGGGGCCCGCCTCAGGCAATCAGCCCCAGCATTTT. Its translation is CASSLGPASGNQPQHF.

The CDR3: CASSYSGGKYSPLHF. CDR3 DNA: TGTGCCAGCAGTTACTCGGGGGGGAAGTATTCACCCCTCCACTTT. The rearrangement links TRBV6-5 to TRBJ1-6; TRBD1 is a possible D gene (5 bases). The CDR3 is 15 amino acids. The germline CDR1 and CDR2 sequences are MNHEY and SVGAGI. Deletions cut 0 bases from V and 8 bases from J, with 11 bases between.

The genes are TRBV18 and TRBJ2-1; possibly TRBD2 for D (5 bases). Per the germline V gene, CDR1 is KGHSH and CDR2 is LQKENI. The V and J ends lost 6 bases and 7 bases respectively, with 10 bases between them. This CDR3 has 12 residues. The CDR3 loop is CASSLSVNEQFF. The CDR3 DNA is TGTGCCAGCTCCCTTAGCGTAAATGAGCAGTTCTTC.

This chain uses TRBV7-2 with TRBJ2-7; D is perhaps TRBD1 (6 bases). The CDR3 totals 14 residues. V gave up 7 bases and J gave up 2 bases, with 15 bases separating them. Germline CDR1 is SGHTA and CDR2 is FQGNSA. DNA for the CDR3: TGTGCCAGCAAACGACAGGTGGAGGCCTACGAGCAGTACTTC. This encodes CASKRQVEAYEQYF. The entire variable domain, with the rest obtained from reference TRBV7-2 and TRBJ2-7, is as follows: GAGVSQSPSNKVTEKGKDVELRCDPISGHTALYWYRQSLGQGLEFLIYFQGNSAPDKSGLPSDRFSAERTGGSVSTLTIQRTQQEDSAVYLCASKRQVEAYEQYFGPGTRLTVT.

The chain combines TRBV28 with TRBJ1-5; possible D gene TRBD1, 5 bases. V was pared by 3 bases and J by 2 bases, with 8 bases between. The CDR3 is 14 residues long. Germline loops: CDR1 MDHEN, CDR2 SYDVKM. The DNA for the CDR3 is TGTGCCAGCAGTTTGGGGGACGGCAATCAGCCCCAGCATTTT. It codes for CASSLGDGNQPQHF.

This clone came up once. The gene calls are TRBV18 and TRBJ2-1, with a possible D match to TRBD1 (5 bases). V gave up 2 bases and J gave up 3 bases, with 14 bases separating them. CDR3 length: 16 residues. The germline V gene has CDR1 KGHSH and CDR2 LQKENI. The CDR3 sequence: CASSPLLGADYNEQFF. CDR3 DNA sequence: TGTGCCAGCTCACCATTGTTAGGGGCGGACTACAATGAGCAGTTCTTC.